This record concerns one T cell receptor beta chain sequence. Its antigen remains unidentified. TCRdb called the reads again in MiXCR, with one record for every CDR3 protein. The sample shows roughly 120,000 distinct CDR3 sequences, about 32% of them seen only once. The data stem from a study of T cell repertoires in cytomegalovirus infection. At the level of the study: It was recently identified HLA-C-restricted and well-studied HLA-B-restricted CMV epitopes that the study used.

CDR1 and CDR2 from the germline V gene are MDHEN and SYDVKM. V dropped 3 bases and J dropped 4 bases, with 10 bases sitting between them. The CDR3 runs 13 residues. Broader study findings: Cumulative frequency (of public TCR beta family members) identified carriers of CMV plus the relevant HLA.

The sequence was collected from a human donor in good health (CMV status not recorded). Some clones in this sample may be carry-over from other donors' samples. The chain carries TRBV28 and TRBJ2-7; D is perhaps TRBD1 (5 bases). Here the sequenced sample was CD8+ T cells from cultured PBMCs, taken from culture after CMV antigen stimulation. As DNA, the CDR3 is TGTGCCAGCAGTTTGGCGGACAAGTACGAGCAGTACTTC. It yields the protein CASSLADKYEQYF. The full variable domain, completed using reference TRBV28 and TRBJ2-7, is DVKVTQSSRYLVKRTGEKVFLECVQDMDHENMFWYRQDPGLGLRLIYFSYDVKMKEKGDIPEGYSVSREKKERFSLILESASTNQTSMYLCASSLADKYEQYFGPGTRLTVT.